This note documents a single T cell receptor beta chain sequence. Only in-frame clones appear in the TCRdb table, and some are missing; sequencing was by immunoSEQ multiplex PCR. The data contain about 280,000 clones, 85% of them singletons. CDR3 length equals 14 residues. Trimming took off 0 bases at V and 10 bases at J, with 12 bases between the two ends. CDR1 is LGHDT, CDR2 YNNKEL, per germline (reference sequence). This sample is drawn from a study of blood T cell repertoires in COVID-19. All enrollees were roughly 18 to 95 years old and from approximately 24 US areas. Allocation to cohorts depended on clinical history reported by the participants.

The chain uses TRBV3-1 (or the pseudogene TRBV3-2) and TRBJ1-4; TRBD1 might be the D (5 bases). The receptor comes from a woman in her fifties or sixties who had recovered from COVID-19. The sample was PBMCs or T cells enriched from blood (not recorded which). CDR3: CASSQDPQGGKLFF. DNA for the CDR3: TGTGCCAGCAGCCAAGACCCCCAGGGAGGAAAACTGTTTTTT.